Listed below are T cell receptor beta chains from one sample, sequenced in a study of OX40 agonist ivuxolimab in advanced cancers. The protocol was immunoSEQ multiplex PCR, while the TCRdb copy is restricted to in-frame clones and leaves out a portion. The sample lists tens of thousands of clones, 88% occurring once. This specimen consisted of CD4+ or CD8+ T cells sorted from blood, obtained in a trial of the OX40 agonist ivuxolimab. Receptors were obtained from an adult with an advanced solid tumor such as melanoma, head and neck, liver or kidney cancer. CDR3s include the opening cysteine and the closing phenylalanine or tryptophan. The D gene is left open where the match is weak. Clone sizes are given selectively: once, few, many, or a class where the clone is expanded.

D: NA; V: TRBV28; J: TRBJ1-6; size: NA; DNA: TGTGCCAGCAGTCTCACCGGGACCGCCTATAATTCACCCCTCCACTTT; CDR3: CASSLTGTAYNSPLHF
D: NA; V: TRBV7-2; J: TRBJ2-2; size: NA; DNA: TGTGCCAGCAGACAGAGAATTGAGGCCGGGGAGCTGTTTTTT; CDR3: CASRQRIEAGELFF
D: NA; V: TRBV7-8; J: TRBJ2-2; size: NA; DNA: TGTGCCAGCAGAACTCGGGGACTTCCCGACAAAGGGGAGCTGTTTTTT; CDR3: CASRTRGLPDKGELFF
D: NA; V: TRBV29-1; J: TRBJ1-2; size: NA; DNA: TGCAGCGTGGACCTAGATAACGACATAAGCTACACCTTC; CDR3: CSVDLDNDISYTF
D: NA; V: TRBV7-8; J: TRBJ2-2; size: NA; DNA: TGTGCCAGCAGCTTGTCAGGGAACACCGGGGAGCTGTTTTTT; CDR3: CASSLSGNTGELFF
D: TRBD2; V: TRBV9; J: TRBJ2-2; size: NA; DNA: TGTGCCAGCAGTCCGACTAGCGCGAACACCGGGGAGCTGTTTTTT; CDR3: CASSPTSANTGELFF
D: TRBD2; V: TRBV7-8; J: TRBJ2-3; size: NA; DNA: TGTGCCAGCAGCTTTAATCCGACTAGCGGGGAACCAGATACGCAGTATTTT; CDR3: CASSFNPTSGEPDTQYF
D: NA; V: TRBV5-8; J: TRBJ1-2; size: NA; DNA: TGTGCCAGCAGTGATGCGTGGGGCTACACCTTC; CDR3: CASSDAWGYTF
D: TRBD1; V: TRBV7-9; J: TRBJ1-4; size: NA; DNA: TGTGCCAGCAGCCCCCGGGAGGGGGCATTGAAGGAAAAACTGTTTTTT; CDR3: CASSPREGALKEKLFF
D: TRBD2; V: TRBV10-3; J: TRBJ2-3; size: NA; DNA: TGTGCCATCAGTGAGCTTATGGCTAGCGGGGGGCCGAGCGAGACGGGCGTTAGCACAGATACGCAGTATTTT; CDR3: CAISELMASGGPSETGVSTDTQYF
D: NA; V: TRBV28; J: TRBJ2-7; size: NA; DNA: TGTGCCAGCAGTTCCACCGTATCCTACGAGCAGTACTTC; CDR3: CASSSTVSYEQYF
D: TRBD1; V: TRBV6-5; J: TRBJ1-2; size: NA; DNA: TGTGCCAGCAGTTACTCGCCAGGGGGCGTCTATGGCTACACCTTC; CDR3: CASSYSPGGVYGYTF
D: TRBD1; V: TRBV5-1; J: TRBJ1-2; size: NA; DNA: TGCGCCAGCAGCTTGGGCCGGTGGTTGGGCCAGGGGGTATATGGCTACACCTTC; CDR3: CASSLGRWLGQGVYGYTF
D: NA; V: TRBV6-5; J: TRBJ1-1; size: NA; DNA: TGTGCCAGCAGTTACTCGGAGGGGGGACCAACTGAAGCTTTCTTT; CDR3: CASSYSEGGPTEAFF
D: NA; V: TRBV28; J: TRBJ2-5; size: once; DNA: TGTGCCAGCAGTGTAGGGGATTACCAAGAGACCCAGTACTTC; CDR3: CASSVGDYQETQYF
D: NA; V: TRBV6-1; J: TRBJ2-1; size: NA; DNA: TGTGCCACCAGGGGCGGGATCTGGGATGAGCAGTTCTTC; CDR3: CATRGGIWDEQFF
D: TRBD1; V: TRBV10-3; J: TRBJ1-1; size: NA; DNA: TGTGCCAGCAGTTACTCAGGGGGCATAAACACTGAAGCTTTCTTT; CDR3: CASSYSGGINTEAFF
D: TRBD2; V: TRBV13; J: TRBJ2-7; size: few; DNA: TGTGCCAGCAGCTCCGGACTAGCGGGGGGCCTCTACGAGCAGTACTTC; CDR3: CASSSGLAGGLYEQYF
D: TRBD2; V: TRBV4-1; J: TRBJ2-4; size: NA; DNA: TGCGCCAGCAGCCAAGAAAGCCGGGGGGTTACCAAAAACATTCAGTACTTC; CDR3: CASSQESRGVTKNIQYF
D: TRBD1; V: TRBV7-9; J: TRBJ2-5; size: NA; DNA: TGTGCCAGCAGTGGAAGTACCGGGACAGGGGAGGAAGAGACCCAGTACTTC; CDR3: CASSGSTGTGEEETQYF
D: NA; V: TRBV11-3; J: TRBJ2-4; size: NA; DNA: TGTGCCAGCAGCCACGGGACGGAAAACATTCAGTACTTC; CDR3: CASSHGTENIQYF
D: NA; V: TRBV7-9; J: TRBJ2-6; size: NA; DNA: TGTGCCAGCAGCTCCCTCCGATTCGGAGCACCCGGGGCCAACGTCCTGACTTTC; CDR3: CASSSLRFGAPGANVLTF
D: NA; V: TRBV6-5; J: TRBJ2-4; size: NA; DNA: TGTGCCAGCAGCTGGGTGTTCAGCAACATTCAGTACTTC; CDR3: CASSWVFSNIQYF
D: TRBD2; V: TRBV27; J: TRBJ2-1; size: NA; DNA: TGTGCCAGCCCCGGGGTAGCGGGGGGGCGCGAGCAGTTCTTC; CDR3: CASPGVAGGREQFF
D: NA; V: TRBV30; J: TRBJ1-1; size: NA; DNA: TGTGCCTGGAGTGTACAGTGGGCAGAAGCTTTCTTT; CDR3: CAWSVQWAEAFF
D: TRBD1; V: TRBV6-4; J: TRBJ1-2; size: NA; DNA: TGTGCCAGCAGACGGGACAGGCCGCTTAACTATGGCTACACCTTC; CDR3: CASRRDRPLNYGYTF
D: TRBD1; V: TRBV15; J: TRBJ1-4; size: NA; DNA: TGTGCCACCAGCTACGACCAGGGGGCAGGGACTAATGAAAAACTGTTTTTT; CDR3: CATSYDQGAGTNEKLFF
D: NA; V: TRBV9; J: TRBJ1-1; size: NA; DNA: TGTGCCAGCAGCGTAGTTCTGGGCCCGAACACTGAAGCTTTCTTT; CDR3: CASSVVLGPNTEAFF
D: TRBD2; V: TRBV7-8; J: TRBJ2-1; size: NA; DNA: TGTGCCAGCACCTACCCGGGAGTGCGGGGGGGCCGGAACAATGAGCAGTTCTTC; CDR3: CASTYPGVRGGRNNEQFF
D: NA; V: TRBV7-2; J: TRBJ2-4; size: NA; DNA: TGTGCCAGCAGCCCTGACAGCCAAAACATTCAGTACTTC; CDR3: CASSPDSQNIQYF
D: TRBD1; V: TRBV30; J: TRBJ1-2; size: NA; DNA: TGTGCCTGGAGTGTTCGACGATCCGGACAGGGTGTGCCTTTACATGGCTACACCTTC; CDR3: CAWSVRRSGQGVPLHGYTF
D: TRBD1; V: TRBV4-3; J: TRBJ2-7; size: NA; DNA: TGCGCCAGCAGCCAAGTTGACAGGGCCGAGGACGAGCAGTACTTC; CDR3: CASSQVDRAEDEQYF
D: NA; V: TRBV2; J: TRBJ2-1; size: NA; DNA: TGTGCCAGCAGCACCGGGATTTCGAGGGATGAGCAGTTCTTC; CDR3: CASSTGISRDEQFF
D: NA; V: TRBV6-5; J: TRBJ1-2; size: once; DNA: TGTGCCAGCAGACTAGGGCGGGGGCCTGCCTATGGCTACACCTTC; CDR3: CASRLGRGPAYGYTF
D: TRBD1; V: TRBV19; J: TRBJ1-1; size: NA; DNA: TGTGCCAGTTTCCTCCAGGGACAGGGTGAAGCTTTCTTT; CDR3: CASFLQGQGEAFF
D: NA; V: TRBV11-2; J: TRBJ2-3; size: NA; DNA: TGTGCCAGCAGCCAGGGGTTGGATACGCAGTATTTT; CDR3: CASSQGLDTQYF
D: NA; V: TRBV19; J: TRBJ2-2; size: NA; DNA: TGTGCCAGTAGTATAGGTGCGGACACCGGGGAGCTGTTTTTT; CDR3: CASSIGADTGELFF
D: NA; V: TRBV7-8; J: TRBJ1-1; size: NA; DNA: TGTGCCAGCAGCTCTAGACTGTACACTGAAGCTTTCTTT; CDR3: CASSSRLYTEAFF
D: NA; V: TRBV27; J: TRBJ2-3; size: NA; DNA: TGTGCCAGCAGTTTTGTGTGGGGAACAGATACGCAGTATTTT; CDR3: CASSFVWGTDTQYF
D: NA; V: TRBV7-2; J: TRBJ1-4; size: NA; DNA: TGTGCCAGCACCTCCTCCGAGACAGAGAATGAAAAACTGTTTTTT; CDR3: CASTSSETENEKLFF
D: TRBD1; V: TRBV4-3; J: TRBJ1-6; size: NA; DNA: TGCGCCAGCAGCCAAGATAGGGACAGGGACAGTTCACCCCTCCACTTT; CDR3: CASSQDRDRDSSPLHF
D: TRBD1; V: TRBV4-1; J: TRBJ2-3; size: NA; DNA: TGCGCCAGCAGCCAAGGACAGGGAATCACAGATACGCAGTATTTT; CDR3: CASSQGQGITDTQYF
D: NA; V: TRBV7-5; J: TRBJ2-5; size: NA; DNA: TGTGTCAGAAACCAGTCCGGGACTAGCGGGGGGGATCAAGAGACCCAGTACTTC; CDR3: CVRNQSGTSGGDQETQYF
D: TRBD2; V: TRBV7-9; J: TRBJ2-2; size: once; DNA: TGTGCCAGCAGCTTAATTGGGCTAGCGGGGGGCCAGAACACCGGGGAGCTGTTTTTT; CDR3: CASSLIGLAGGQNTGELFF
D: NA; V: TRBV5-6; J: TRBJ1-2; size: NA; DNA: TGTGCCAGCAGCTGGCGGGGGTACGAGGGCCCCTATGGCTACACCTTC; CDR3: CASSWRGYEGPYGYTF